Listed here are 2 T cell receptor beta chains from one sample, sequenced in a study of blood T cells in healthy people across ages. Sample-barcoded 5' priming and a J-beta primer mix drove a second PCR of about 6 to 11 cycles. MiXCR, applied by TCRdb to the 5' RACE reads, yields one record per CDR3 protein. This table has about 830,000 distinct CDR3 sequences, around 62% appearing once. The material sequenced was blood. The receptors were sampled from a man younger than 45 in good health.

In its sample, this clonotype was seen many times. The chain joins TRBV20-1 to TRBJ2-3; 8 positions agree with TRBD1. Germline V gene data show CDR1 as DFQATT and CDR2 as SNEGSKA (reference sequence). The CDR3 has 12 amino acids. V lost 6 bases, J lost 4 bases, and 3 bases stayed unmatched. CDR3 DNA: TGCAGTGCGGCGGACAGGGCAGATACGCAGTATTTT. Translation gives CSAADRADTQYF.

Regarding this clonotype: Since a much larger clone is just one base distant, this may be a read error. The chain recombines TRBV10-3 with TRBJ2-1; unclear D gene. The J call could be wrong; TRBJ2-7 is a better fit for the DNA end. Germline-derived CDR1 and CDR2 are ENHRY and SYGVKD. CDR3 length: 15 residues. The CDR3 coding sequence is TGTGCCATCAGTGGAACTCACAAAGAAGGCAATGAGCAGTACTTC. Amino acid sequence: CAISGTHKEGNEQYF.